These 29 T cell receptor beta chains were sequenced from one sample in a study of cytomegalovirus exposure and HLA in healthy donors. The PCR employed 60 Vbeta primers together with 13 Jbeta primers. TCRdb's copy holds only in-frame clones and misses some; the assay was immunoSEQ multiplex PCR. The sample holds around 140,000 clones. The sample taken for sequencing was PBMCs. Receptors were obtained from a woman aged 45-59 years in good health and CMV-seronegative.

The chain joins TRBV6-1 to TRBJ1-1; 7 bases fit TRBD1. Losses at the gene ends were 7 bases for V and 3 bases for J; bases not matched to a gene: 11. The length of the CDR3 is 15 residues. Germline CDR1 reads MNHNS; CDR2 reads SASEGT. As DNA, the CDR3 is TGTGCCAGCAAACGAGAAACAGGGGCCGACACTGAAGCTTTCTTT. Its translation: CASKRETGADTEAFF.

This sequence joins TRBV27 and TRBJ2-7; tentatively, D is TRBD1 (6 bases). The germline V gene encodes CDR1 MNHEY and CDR2 SMNVEV (reference sequence). V was trimmed by 7 bases and J by 2 bases, leaving 12 bases between them. This CDR3 is built from 13 residues. The DNA of the CDR3 is TGTGCCAGCAAAACCGGGACAACCTACGAGCAGTACTTC. Translation: CASKTGTTYEQYF.

The J gene is TRBJ1-3, the V gene TRBV9, with TRBD1 as a possible D gene (6 bases). Germline loops: CDR1 SGDLS, CDR2 YYNGEE. The V and J ends lost 3 bases and 0 bases respectively, with 22 bases between them. The CDR3 spans 19 residues. DNA for the CDR3: TGTGCCAGCAGCGATCCCCGGGGGGGCCCCGGAACCTCTGGAAACACCATATATTTT. Translated: CASSDPRGGPGTSGNTIYF.

In regard to this clone: Other nucleotide sequences from this sample produce the same CDR3. The chain uses TRBV5-1 and TRBJ1-1, with D possibly being TRBD1 (6 bases). V was shortened by 0 bases and J by 3 bases, with 9 bases between the two germline ends. CDR1 and CDR2 from the germline V gene are SGHRS and YFSETQ. This CDR3 region has 14 residues. The CDR3, as DNA: TGCGCCAGCAGCTTGGAGGGGGGGTACACTGAAGCTTTCTTT. It yields the protein CASSLEGGYTEAFF.

The chain couples TRBV20-1 to TRBJ2-1; 9 positions match TRBD2. J was trimmed by 5 bases and V by 7 bases; bases with no gene match: 0. This CDR3 contains 11 residues. Germline CDR1 DFQATT, CDR2 SNEGSKA (reference sequence). CDR3 sequence: CSGLADNEQFF. CDR3 coding DNA: TGCAGTGGACTAGCGGACAATGAGCAGTTCTTC.

This sequence joins TRBV29-1 and TRBJ2-1; the match to TRBD2 covers 13 bases. The germline V gene encodes CDR1 SQVTM and CDR2 ANQGSEA. The CDR3 has 18 amino acids. Losses at the gene ends were 3 bases for V and 0 bases for J; bases not matched to a gene: 8. The CDR3 here is CSVDILAGGASSYNEQFF. CDR3 coding DNA: TGCAGCGTTGACATACTAGCGGGAGGGGCCAGCTCCTACAATGAGCAGTTCTTC.

The rearrangement uses TRBV29-1 and TRBJ2-5, with D possibly TRBD1 on 6 matching bases. This CDR3 has 12 residues. Trimming stripped 5 bases from V and 3 bases from J, with 10 bases between. The germline V gene has CDR1 SQVTM and CDR2 ANQGSEA. The CDR3, as DNA: TGCAGCGTTCGAGAGGGGGAAGAGACCCAGTACTTC. Translating gives CSVREGEETQYF.

The rearrangement joins TRBV5-6 to TRBJ2-7; 9 bases fit TRBD1. V gave up 3 bases and J gave up 3 bases; unmatched junction bases: 10. This CDR3 comprises 16 residues. CDR1 SGHDT and CDR2 YYEEEE come from the germline V gene. The CDR3 nucleotides read TGTGCCAGCAGCTCCTACAACAGGGGGCCCAACTACGAGCAGTACTTC. It codes for CASSSYNRGPNYEQYF.

Comment on this clone: Other DNA variants within this sample encode the same CDR3. The genes are TRBV11-3 and TRBJ1-1, with D perhaps matching TRBD1 (6 bases). Germline-derived CDR1 and CDR2 are SGHNT and YENEEA. The CDR3 spans 13 residues. V was clipped by 3 bases and J by 1 base, with 6 bases between them. CDR3 loop: CASSLTGNTEAFF. Written as DNA, the CDR3 is TGTGCCAGCAGCTTGACAGGGAACACTGAAGCTTTCTTT.

The chain uses TRBV5-8 and TRBJ1-1; 8 bases align to TRBD1. This CDR3 spans 15 amino acids. V lost 5 bases, J lost 0 bases, and 6 bases stayed unmatched. The V gene's germline CDR1 is SGHTS and CDR2 YDEGEE. The CDR3 nucleotides read TGTGCCAGCAGTTCCGGGACAGGCGTGAACACTGAAGCTTTCTTT. Its translation: CASSSGTGVNTEAFF.

The chain carries TRBV4-1 and TRBJ2-3, with TRBD1 identical over 9 bases. There are 17 residues in the CDR3. The ends lost 1 base at V and 7 bases at J; junction bases unmatched: 12. Germline V lookup: CDR1 MGHRA, CDR2 YSYEKL. CDR3 nucleotides: TGCGCCAGCAGCCAAGTAGGAAAAAGGACAGGGGAACATACGCAGTATTTT. This sequence encodes CASSQVGKRTGEHTQYF.

The rearrangement links TRBV30 to TRBJ2-7; 7 nucleotides match TRBD2. In germline, CDR1 is GTSNPN, CDR2 SVGIG (reference sequence). V lost 0 bases to trimming and J lost 2 bases; unmatched junction nucleotides: 4. CDR3 size: 14 residues. This chain's CDR3 is CAWSVLAGAYEQYF. Written as DNA, the CDR3 is TGTGCCTGGAGTGTGCTGGCGGGAGCCTACGAGCAGTACTTC.

The chain combines TRBV7-2 with TRBJ2-1; 7 positions agree with TRBD1. The V and J ends lost 6 bases and 10 bases, in that order; junction bases with no gene match: 15. CDR3 length equals 15 residues. Germline CDR1 SGHTA, CDR2 FQGNSA. CDR3 DNA sequence: TGTGCCAGCAGATATTCGGGACAGCGTAGTTCCGAGCAGTTCTTC. Translation gives CASRYSGQRSSEQFF.

The CDR3 DNA is TGTGCCAGCAGCGGGATAGCGGAGTACTCCTACAATGAGCAGTTCTTC. It codes for CASSGIAEYSYNEQFF. This rearrangement joins TRBV9 to TRBJ2-1; possibly TRBD2 for D (6 bases). Germline-derived CDR1 and CDR2 are SGDLS and YYNGEE. V lost 3 bases to trimming and J lost 0 bases, with 13 bases between them. The CDR3 is 16 residues long.

V gene TRBV19 combines with J gene TRBJ2-7, with 10 nucleotides matching TRBD1. Trimming cost V 7 bases and J 6 bases; bases outside gene matches: 12. Germline V gives CDR1 LNHDA, CDR2 SQIVND (reference sequence). The length of the CDR3 is 15 residues. CDR3 sequence: CASTPGTGVYGEQYF. The CDR3 region has the DNA TGTGCCAGTACCCCCGGGACAGGGGTGTACGGCGAGCAGTACTTC.

The chain combines TRBV2 with TRBJ1-4, with 7 bases that match TRBD1. J lost 4 bases, V lost 1 base, and 9 bases had no gene match. Germline V gives CDR1 SNHLY, CDR2 FYNNEI. The CDR3 spans 17 residues. The CDR3 here is CASSEGATGTFNEKLFF. The DNA of the CDR3 is TGTGCCAGCAGTGAAGGGGCGACAGGGACTTTTAATGAAAAACTGTTTTTT.

CDR3 region: CASQGGSGGYNEQFF. The CDR3 DNA follows: TGTGCCAGTCAGGGGGGGAGCGGGGGATACAATGAGCAGTTCTTC. This chain uses TRBV9 with TRBJ2-1; possible D gene TRBD2, 8 bases. V gave up 8 bases and J gave up 4 bases, with 19 bases separating them. Germline CDR1 is SGDLS and CDR2 is YYNGEE. The CDR3 runs 15 residues.

This chain links TRBV6-1 with TRBJ2-7; D might be TRBD2 (5 bases). The germline CDR1 and CDR2 sequences are MNHNS and SASEGT. This CDR3 has 13 amino acids. V lost 6 bases and J lost 0, with 9 bases in between. CDR3 nucleotide sequence: TGTGCCAGCAGGCCAGCGGTCTCCTACGAGCAGTACTTC. Protein: CASRPAVSYEQYF.

The genes are TRBV6-5 and TRBJ2-6; D gene ambiguous. The CDR3 length is 15 residues. Per germline, CDR1 MNHEY and CDR2 SVGAGI. V lost 0 bases and J lost 0, with 3 bases in between. CDR3: CASSYSYSGANVLTF. CDR3 nucleotide sequence: TGTGCCAGCAGTTACTCATACTCTGGGGCCAACGTCCTGACTTTC.

The rearrangement links TRBV19 to TRBJ2-2; tentatively, D is TRBD1 (6 bases). The V gene lost 9 bases and the J gene lost 0 bases, with 11 bases spanning the gap. This CDR3 has 14 residues. Germline CDR1 is LNHDA and CDR2 is SQIVND (reference sequence). The CDR3 here is CASLRTANTGELFF. DNA of the CDR3: TGTGCCAGCTTAAGGACAGCGAACACCGGGGAGCTGTTTTTT.

The chain is built from TRBV5-1 and TRBJ1-4, with 9 bases fitting TRBD1. Germline V gene lookup returns CDR1 SGHRS and CDR2 YFSETQ. The junction had 8 bases not matched to a gene; V was cut back by 3 bases and J by 8 bases. The CDR3 loop spans 15 amino acids. CDR3 nucleotide sequence: TGCGCCAGCAGCTCGGGACAGGGTCCGGAGGAAAAACTGTTTTTT. This encodes CASSSGQGPEEKLFF.

This chain joins TRBV9 and TRBJ2-7; 7 bases map to TRBD1. The V gene end was trimmed by 4 bases and the J gene end by 1 base; junction bases not matched to a gene: 8. The CDR3 covers 15 residues. CDR1 and CDR2 from the germline V gene are SGDLS and YYNGEE. The CDR3 nucleotides are TGTGCCAGCAGCCCACGACAGGGAGAATCCTACGAGCAGTACTTC. This translates into CASSPRQGESYEQYF.

This chain connects TRBV30 to TRBJ2-5; TRBD2 agrees at 11 bases. Germline assignment: CDR1 GTSNPN and CDR2 SVGIG (reference sequence). J was trimmed by 5 bases and V by 0 bases; bases with no gene match: 5. This CDR3 has 15 residues. CDR3 sequence reads: CAWSVNSGGAETQYF. The CDR3 nucleotides read TGTGCCTGGAGTGTAAATAGCGGGGGGGCGGAGACCCAGTACTTC.

The rearrangement uses TRBV6-6 and TRBJ2-6; 8 bases are shared with TRBD1. Germline V CDR1 and CDR2: MNHNY, SVGAGI (reference sequence). Trimming at V came to 0 bases and at J to 4 bases, leaving 2 bases not matched to a gene. CDR3 length: 16 residues. The DNA for the CDR3 is TGTGCCAGCAGTTACTCGACAGGGGCCGGGGCCAACGTCCTGACTTTC. Its translation: CASSYSTGAGANVLTF.

This chain links TRBV6-4 with TRBJ1-1; D remains unclear. The length of the CDR3 is 13 residues. V was shortened by 4 bases and J by 8 bases, with 14 bases between the two germline ends. Germline values: CDR1 MRHNA, CDR2 SNTAGT. CDR3 DNA sequence: TGTGCCAGCAGTGCATTTTACGACTCAGAAGCTTTCTTT. Translated, it gives CASSAFYDSEAFF.

This rearrangement joins TRBV5-5 to TRBJ1-2, with TRBD1 matching 9 bases. This CDR3 has 16 amino acids. The ends lost 1 base at V and 7 bases at J; junction bases unmatched: 11. Germline-derived CDR1 and CDR2 are SGHKS and YYEKEE (reference sequence). CDR3 nucleotide sequence: TGTGCCAGCAGCTTGCCCCCCCCCGGGACAGGGCTTGGCTACACCTTC. Translated, it gives CASSLPPPGTGLGYTF.

The chain uses TRBV7-9 and TRBJ1-2; 8 positions agree with TRBD1. Germline V gene data show CDR1 as SEHNR and CDR2 as FQNEAQ (reference sequence). This CDR3 is built from 16 residues. Trimming cost V 5 bases and J 0 bases; bases outside gene matches: 8. CDR3 DNA: TGTGCCAGCAGCAATAAAGACAGGGGCACTAACTATGGCTACACCTTC. Its translation: CASSNKDRGTNYGYTF.

V gene TRBV7-3 combines with J gene TRBJ2-1, with D possibly matching TRBD2 (5 bases). The CDR3 is 12 residues long. The V and J ends lost 6 bases and 4 bases respectively, with 7 bases between them. CDR1 is SGHTA and CDR2 is FQGTGA in the germline V gene. CDR3 nucleotides: TGTGCCAGCAGTGGGAGTTACAATGAGCAGTTCTTC. Its translation is CASSGSYNEQFF.

The chain is built from TRBV19 and TRBJ2-1, with TRBD2 identical over 14 bases. Germline assignment: CDR1 LNHDA and CDR2 SQIVND (reference sequence). Germline trimming cut 3 bases from V and 0 bases from J; bases unmatched to any gene: 13. The CDR3 has 21 residues. Written as DNA, the CDR3 is TGTGCCAGTAGTATCGGGGGACTAGCGGGAGCAAGGTGGGGCTCCTACAATGAGCAGTTCTTC. Translation gives CASSIGGLAGARWGSYNEQFF.